This TCR beta chain was retrieved from a study of T cell repertoires in cytomegalovirus infection. The overall study: CMV infection together with matching HLA type was indicated by public TCR beta signatures.

The CDR3 totals 17 residues. V gave up 0 bases and J gave up 4 bases, with 15 bases separating them. CDR1 is LNHNV and CDR2 is YYDKDF in the germline V gene (reference sequence). Broader study findings: It was HLA-C-restricted CMV-specific TCR beta clonotypes that dominated the response ex vivo.

TCRdb redid the calling of the reads with MiXCR, one entry per CDR3 protein. Here the sample spans 450,000 to 600,000 distinct CDR3 sequences, 11% being singletons. This clonotype was observed a handful of times. The antigen is undetermined. The TCR sequence derives from a human donor in good health (CMV status not recorded). Some clones in this sample may be carry-over from other donors' samples. J is TRBJ2-2 and V is TRBV15; D uncertain. Material: PBMCs. This CDR3 is CATSRDLGITVTGELFF. The CDR3 nucleotides are TGTGCCACCAGCAGAGATCTGGGGATCACGGTCACCGGGGAGCTGTTTTTT.